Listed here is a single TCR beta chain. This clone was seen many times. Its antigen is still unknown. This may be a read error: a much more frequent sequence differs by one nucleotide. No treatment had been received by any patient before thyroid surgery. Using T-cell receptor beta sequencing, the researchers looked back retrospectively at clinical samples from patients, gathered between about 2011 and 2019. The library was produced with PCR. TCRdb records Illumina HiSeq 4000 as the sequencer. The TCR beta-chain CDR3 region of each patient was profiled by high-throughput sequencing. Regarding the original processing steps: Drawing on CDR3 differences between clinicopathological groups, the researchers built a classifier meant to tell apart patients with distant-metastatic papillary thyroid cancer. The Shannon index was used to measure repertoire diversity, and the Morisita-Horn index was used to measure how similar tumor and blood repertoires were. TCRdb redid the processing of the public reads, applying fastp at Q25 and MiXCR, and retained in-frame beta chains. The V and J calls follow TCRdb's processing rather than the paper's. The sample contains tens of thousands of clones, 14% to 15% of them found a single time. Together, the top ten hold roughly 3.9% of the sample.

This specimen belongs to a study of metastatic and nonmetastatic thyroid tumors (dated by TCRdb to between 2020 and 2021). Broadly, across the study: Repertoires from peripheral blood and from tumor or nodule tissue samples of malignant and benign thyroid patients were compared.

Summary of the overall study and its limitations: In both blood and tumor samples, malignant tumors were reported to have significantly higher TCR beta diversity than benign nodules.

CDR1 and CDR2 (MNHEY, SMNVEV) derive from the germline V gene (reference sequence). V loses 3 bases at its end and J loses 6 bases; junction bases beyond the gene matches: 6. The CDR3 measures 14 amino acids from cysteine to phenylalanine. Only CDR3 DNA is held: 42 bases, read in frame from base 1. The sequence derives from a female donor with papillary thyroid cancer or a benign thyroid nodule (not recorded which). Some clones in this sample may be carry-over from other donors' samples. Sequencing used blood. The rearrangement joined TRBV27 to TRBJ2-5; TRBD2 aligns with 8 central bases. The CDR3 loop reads CASSFDSGVQTQYF. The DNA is TGTGCCAGCAGTTTCGATAGCGGGGTGCAGACCCAGTACTTC.